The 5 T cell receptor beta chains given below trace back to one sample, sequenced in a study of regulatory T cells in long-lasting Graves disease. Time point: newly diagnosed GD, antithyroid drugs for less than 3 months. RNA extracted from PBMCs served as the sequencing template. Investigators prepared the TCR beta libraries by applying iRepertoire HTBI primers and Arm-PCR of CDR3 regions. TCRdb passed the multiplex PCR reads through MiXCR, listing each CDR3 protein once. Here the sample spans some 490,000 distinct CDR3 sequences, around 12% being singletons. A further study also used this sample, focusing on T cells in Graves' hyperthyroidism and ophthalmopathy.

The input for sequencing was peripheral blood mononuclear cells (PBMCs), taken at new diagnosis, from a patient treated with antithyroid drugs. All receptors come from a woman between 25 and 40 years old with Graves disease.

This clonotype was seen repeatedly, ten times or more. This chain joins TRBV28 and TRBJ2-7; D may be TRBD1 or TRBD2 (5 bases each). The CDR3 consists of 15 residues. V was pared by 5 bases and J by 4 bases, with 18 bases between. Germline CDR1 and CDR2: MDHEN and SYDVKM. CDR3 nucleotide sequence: TGTGCCAGCAGTCTCCCTGCCGGGACGGGGTACGAGCAGTACTTC. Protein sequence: CASSLPAGTGYEQYF. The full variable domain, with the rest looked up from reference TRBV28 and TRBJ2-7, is DVKVTQSSRYLVKRTGEKVFLECVQDMDHENMFWYRQDPGLGLRLIYFSYDVKMKEKGDIPEGYSVSREKKERFSLILESASTNQTSMYLCASSLPAGTGYEQYFGPGTRLTVT.

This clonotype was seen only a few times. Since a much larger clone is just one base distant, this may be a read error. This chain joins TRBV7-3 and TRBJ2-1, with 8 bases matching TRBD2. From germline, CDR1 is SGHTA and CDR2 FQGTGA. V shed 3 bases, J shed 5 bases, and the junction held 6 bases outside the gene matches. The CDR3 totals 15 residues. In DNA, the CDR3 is TGTGCCAGCAGCTTGGGACCAGCGGGAGACAATGAGCAGTTCTTC. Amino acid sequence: CASSLGPAGDNEQFF.

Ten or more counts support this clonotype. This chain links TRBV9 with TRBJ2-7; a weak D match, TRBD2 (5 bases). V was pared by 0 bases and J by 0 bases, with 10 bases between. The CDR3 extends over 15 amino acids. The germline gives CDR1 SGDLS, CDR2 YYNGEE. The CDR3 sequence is CASSVDHTSSYEQYF. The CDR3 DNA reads TGTGCCAGCAGCGTAGATCACACTAGCTCCTACGAGCAGTACTTC.

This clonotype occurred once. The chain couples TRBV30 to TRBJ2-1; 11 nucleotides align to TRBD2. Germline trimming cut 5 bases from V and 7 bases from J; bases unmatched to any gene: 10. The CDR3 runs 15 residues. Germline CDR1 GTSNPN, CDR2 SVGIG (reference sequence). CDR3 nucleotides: TGTGCCTGGGGGGGTAGCGGGAGGGCCGCAAATGAGCAGTTCTTC. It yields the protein CAWGGSGRAANEQFF.

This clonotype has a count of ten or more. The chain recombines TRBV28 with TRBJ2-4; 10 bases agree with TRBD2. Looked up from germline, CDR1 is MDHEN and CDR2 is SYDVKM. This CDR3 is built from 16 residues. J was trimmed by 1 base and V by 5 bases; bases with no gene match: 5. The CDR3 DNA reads TGTGCCAGCAGTCCTAGCGGGAGTCCGGCCAAAAACATTCAGTACTTC. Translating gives CASSPSGSPAKNIQYF.